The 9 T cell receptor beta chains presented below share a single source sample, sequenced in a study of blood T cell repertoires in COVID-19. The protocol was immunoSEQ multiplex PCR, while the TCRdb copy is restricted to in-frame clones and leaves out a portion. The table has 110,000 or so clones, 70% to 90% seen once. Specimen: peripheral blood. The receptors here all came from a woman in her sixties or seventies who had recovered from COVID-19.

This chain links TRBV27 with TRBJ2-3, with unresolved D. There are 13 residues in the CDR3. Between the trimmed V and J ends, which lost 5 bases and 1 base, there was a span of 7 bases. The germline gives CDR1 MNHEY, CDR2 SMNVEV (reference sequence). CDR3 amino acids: CASSPQGTDTQYF. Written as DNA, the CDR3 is TGTGCCAGCAGTCCCCAGGGCACAGATACGCAGTATTTT.

For the CDR3, the DNA is TGCGCCAGCAGCCTGCCTAGGACTGCAGCTGAAGCTTTCTTT. Amino acid sequence: CASSLPRTAAEAFF. This chain joins TRBV4-1 and TRBJ1-1; no definite D call. This CDR3 has 14 residues. The ends were cut back, 4 bases at V and 6 bases at J, with 15 bases in the middle. Germline lookup yields CDR1 MGHRA and CDR2 YSYEKL.

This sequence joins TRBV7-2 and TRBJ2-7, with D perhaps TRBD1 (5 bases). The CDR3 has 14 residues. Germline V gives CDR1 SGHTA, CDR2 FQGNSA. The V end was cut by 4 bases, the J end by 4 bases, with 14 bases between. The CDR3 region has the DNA TGTGCCAGCAGCTCGCCCAAGACAGCGTACGAGCAGTACTTC. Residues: CASSSPKTAYEQYF.

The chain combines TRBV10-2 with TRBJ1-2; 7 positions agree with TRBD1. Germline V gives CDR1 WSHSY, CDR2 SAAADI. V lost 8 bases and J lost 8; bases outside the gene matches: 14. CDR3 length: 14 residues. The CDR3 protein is CASLKTGLEEGYTF. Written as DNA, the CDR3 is TGCGCCAGCTTAAAGACAGGGTTGGAGGAAGGCTACACCTTC.

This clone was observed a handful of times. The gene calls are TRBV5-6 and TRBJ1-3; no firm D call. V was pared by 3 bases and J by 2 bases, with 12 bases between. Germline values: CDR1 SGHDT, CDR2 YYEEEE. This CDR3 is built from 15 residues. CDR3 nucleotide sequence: TGTGCCAGCAGCTCCCTCAGGTTGACTGGAAACACCATATATTTT. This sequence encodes CASSSLRLTGNTIYF.

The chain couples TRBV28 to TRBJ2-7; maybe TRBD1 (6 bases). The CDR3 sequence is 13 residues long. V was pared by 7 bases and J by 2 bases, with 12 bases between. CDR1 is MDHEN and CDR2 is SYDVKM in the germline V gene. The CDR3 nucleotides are TGTGCCAGCACCGGGACATCGGCCTACGAGCAGTACTTC. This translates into CASTGTSAYEQYF.

The chain's CDR3 is CASSQEASGPSYEQYF. The CDR3 DNA follows: TGCGCCAGCAGCCAAGAGGCTAGCGGGCCATCCTACGAGCAGTACTTC. The chain combines TRBV4-1 with TRBJ2-7; TRBD2 matches at 8 bases. The germline V gene encodes CDR1 MGHRA and CDR2 YSYEKL. The junction had 5 bases not matched to a gene; V was cut back by 0 bases and J by 1 base. The CDR3 length is 16 residues.

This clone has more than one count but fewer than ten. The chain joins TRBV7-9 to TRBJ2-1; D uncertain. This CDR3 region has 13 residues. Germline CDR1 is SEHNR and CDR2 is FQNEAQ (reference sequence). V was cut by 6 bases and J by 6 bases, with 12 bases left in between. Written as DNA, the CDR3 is TGTGCCAGCAGTATCGGTAGTAGCAATGAGCAGTTCTTC. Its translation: CASSIGSSNEQFF.

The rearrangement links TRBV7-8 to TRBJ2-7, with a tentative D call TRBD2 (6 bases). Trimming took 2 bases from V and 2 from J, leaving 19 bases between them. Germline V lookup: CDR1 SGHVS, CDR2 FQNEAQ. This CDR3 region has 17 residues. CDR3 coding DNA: TGTGCCAGCAGCTTACAGACGGGACTCAGGGCCACCTACGAGCAGTACTTC. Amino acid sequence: CASSLQTGLRATYEQYF.